Each of the 5 T cell receptor beta chains below was sequenced from the same sample in a study of CD8+ T cells in alopecia areata. Treatment noted: oral pan-JAK inhibitor, 5-10 mg twice daily. Sequencing templates came from extracted RNA that was reverse transcribed into cDNA. The data were produced by immunoSEQ multiplex PCR, yet TCRdb's version contains in-frame clones alone and is incomplete. Counted here are under 250,000 clones, about 57% occurring once; the ten biggest clones make up 1.6%. The source material was CD4+ T cells sorted from blood, sampled at week 4, from a patient treated with tofacitinib. All receptors come from a human donor with alopecia areata.

The chain employs TRBV23-1 and TRBJ1-2; possibly TRBD1 for D (6 bases). TRBV23-1 is an open reading frame whose function is uncertain. This CDR3 contains 16 residues. V lost 6 bases to trimming and J lost 1 base, with 18 bases between them. The DNA for the CDR3 is TGCGCCAGCAGCTCGGCCAGGGGCGTAGGTAACTATGGCTACACCTTC. This encodes CASSSARGVGNYGYTF.

This clone was observed a handful of times. This rearrangement joins TRBV5-1 to TRBJ2-5, with D possibly TRBD2 on 5 matching bases. This CDR3 has 13 residues. Looked up from germline, CDR1 is SGHRS and CDR2 is YFSETQ. With 0 bases removed from V and 5 bases from J, the gap between germline ends came to 8 bases. The CDR3 nucleotides are TGCGCCAGCAGCTTGGAGGGAGAGGAGACCCAGTACTTC. Translation gives CASSLEGEETQYF.

This clone was picked up a small number of times. The rearrangement links TRBV29-1 to TRBJ2-1, with TRBD2 matching over 11 bases. The CDR3 consists of 15 residues. The germline V gene encodes CDR1 SQVTM and CDR2 ANQGSEA. V shed 5 bases and J 6 bases; nucleotides not matched to a gene: 9. The CDR3 reads CSVSHASGGRNEQFF. The CDR3 DNA is TGCAGCGTTTCCCATGCTAGCGGGGGGCGCAATGAGCAGTTCTTC.

The chain employs TRBV12-5 and TRBJ2-6, with D unresolved. Deletions cut 4 bases from V and 0 bases from J, with 13 bases between. CDR3 length equals 17 residues. The germline CDR1 and CDR2 sequences are LGHNT and FRNRAP. The CDR3: CASGSGMGRSGANVLTF. In DNA, the CDR3 is TGTGCTAGTGGTTCAGGCATGGGCCGCTCTGGGGCCAACGTCCTGACTTTC.

This sequence joins TRBV4-3 and TRBJ1-2, with 7 bases aligning to TRBD1. CDR3 length equals 16 residues. V dropped 0 bases and J dropped 5; count of bases not matched to a gene: 9. Germline CDR1 reads LGHNA; CDR2 reads YSLEER. The CDR3 DNA sequence: TGCGCCAGCAGCCAAGATATAGGGGGCGTAGGTTATGGCTACACCTTC. Amino acid sequence: CASSQDIGGVGYGYTF.